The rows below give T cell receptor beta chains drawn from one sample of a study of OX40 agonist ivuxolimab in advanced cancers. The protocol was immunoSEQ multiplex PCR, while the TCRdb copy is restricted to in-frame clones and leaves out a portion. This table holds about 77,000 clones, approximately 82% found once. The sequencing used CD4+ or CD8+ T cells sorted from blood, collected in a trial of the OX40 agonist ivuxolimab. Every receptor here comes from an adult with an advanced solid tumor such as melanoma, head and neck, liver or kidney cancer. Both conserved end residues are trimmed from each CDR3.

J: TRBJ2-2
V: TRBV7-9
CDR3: ASSLAGTPTGELF

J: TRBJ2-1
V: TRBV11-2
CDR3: ASRLRGGVGNEQF

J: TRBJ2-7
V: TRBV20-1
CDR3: SARDRAEQY

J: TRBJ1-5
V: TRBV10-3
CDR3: AISLIRSWTQH

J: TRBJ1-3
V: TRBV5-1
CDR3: ASSRLAGVGSGNTIY

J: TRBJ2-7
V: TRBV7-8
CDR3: ASSYVGRGSSYEQY

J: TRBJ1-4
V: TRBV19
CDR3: ASSTRSTGDEKLF

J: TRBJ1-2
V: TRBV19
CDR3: ASSISVDRLFNYGYT

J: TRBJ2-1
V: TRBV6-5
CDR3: ASSTRGSSYNEQF

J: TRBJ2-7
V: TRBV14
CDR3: ASSLGGGTQY

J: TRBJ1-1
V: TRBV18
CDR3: ASSPGGNTEAF

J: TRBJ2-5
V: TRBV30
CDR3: AWSVPSAAQETQY

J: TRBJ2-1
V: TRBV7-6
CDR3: ASSSLKNEQF

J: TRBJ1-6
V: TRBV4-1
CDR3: ASSQDRQGAGSPLH